This TCR beta chain appears in the sequencing data of a study of CD8 T cells in ankylosing spondylitis. General study results and limits: Reportedly, matched ankylosing spondylitis synovial fluid was significantly enriched for disease-linked clones.

This clonotype showed up just a few times. Its antigen is currently unknown. The V end was cut by 1 base, the J end by 0 bases, with 10 bases between. The CDR3 is made up of 16 amino acids. The V gene's germline CDR1 is LNHDA and CDR2 SQIVND (reference sequence). In TCRdb, the 5' RACE reads were re-called with MiXCR into one record per CDR3 protein. The sample contains some 130,000 distinct CDR3 sequences, roughly 13% of which appear only once. This receptor was identified in a female donor with ankylosing spondylitis or in good health (not recorded which). The rearrangement joins TRBV19 to TRBJ2-1; no reliable D call. The sample comprised blood, either unsorted or a sorted T cell fraction (not recorded which). CDR3 DNA: TGTGCCAGTAGTATAGGAGCTCCGAGCTCCTACAATGAGCAGTTCTTC. Translating it yields CASSIGAPSSYNEQFF.